This T cell receptor beta chain was captured by sequencing in a study of T cell repertoires in cytomegalovirus infection. TCRdb called the reads again in MiXCR, with one record for every CDR3 protein. The sample includes 490,000 or so distinct CDR3 sequences, about 11% of them seen just once. The CDR3 runs 14 residues. Losses at the gene ends were 3 bases for V and 5 bases for J; bases not matched to a gene: 1. Germline V lookup: CDR1 GTSNPN, CDR2 SVGIG (reference sequence). The chain employs TRBV30 and TRBJ2-1; 13 bases map to TRBD2. Sequencing used PBMCs. The sequence was obtained from a human donor in good health (CMV status not recorded). Some clones in this sample may be carry-over from other donors' samples. CDR3 residues: CAWRLAGGHNEQFF. The CDR3 DNA follows: TGTGCCTGGAGACTAGCGGGAGGGCACAATGAGCAGTTCTTC.